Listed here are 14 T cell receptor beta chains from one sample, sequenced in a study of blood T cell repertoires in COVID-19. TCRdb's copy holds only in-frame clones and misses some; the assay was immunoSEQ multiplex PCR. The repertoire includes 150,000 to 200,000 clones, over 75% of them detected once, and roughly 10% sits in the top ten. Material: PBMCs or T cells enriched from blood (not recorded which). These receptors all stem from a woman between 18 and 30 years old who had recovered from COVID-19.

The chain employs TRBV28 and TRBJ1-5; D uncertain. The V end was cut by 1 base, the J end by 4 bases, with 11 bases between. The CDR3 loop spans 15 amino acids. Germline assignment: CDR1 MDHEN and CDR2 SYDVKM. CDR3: CASSLFAQFNQPQHF. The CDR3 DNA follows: TGTGCCAGCAGTTTATTCGCACAGTTTAATCAGCCCCAGCATTTT.

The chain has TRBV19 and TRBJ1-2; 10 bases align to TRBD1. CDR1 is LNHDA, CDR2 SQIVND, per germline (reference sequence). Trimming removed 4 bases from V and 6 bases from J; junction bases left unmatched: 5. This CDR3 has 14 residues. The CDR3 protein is CASSTDRGLHGYTF. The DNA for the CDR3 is TGTGCCAGTAGTACCGACAGGGGGCTCCATGGCTACACCTTC.

The CDR3: CAITGGAYEQYF. DNA for the CDR3: TGTGCCATCACAGGGGGCGCCTACGAGCAGTACTTC. The rearrangement joins TRBV2 to TRBJ2-7, with TRBD1 matching 9 bases. Germline V gives CDR1 SNHLY, CDR2 FYNNEI. V lost 10 bases and J lost 2; bases outside the gene matches: 3. The CDR3 is made up of 12 amino acids.

CDR3 coding DNA: TGTGCCAGCCGTGTAGCGAGGAGCACAGATACGCAGTATTTT. Amino acid sequence: CASRVARSTDTQYF. The chain has TRBV27 and TRBJ2-3, with D perhaps TRBD2 (5 bases). CDR1 is MNHEY and CDR2 is SMNVEV in the germline V gene (reference sequence). V was clipped by 8 bases and J by 0 bases, with 12 bases between them. The CDR3 consists of 14 residues.

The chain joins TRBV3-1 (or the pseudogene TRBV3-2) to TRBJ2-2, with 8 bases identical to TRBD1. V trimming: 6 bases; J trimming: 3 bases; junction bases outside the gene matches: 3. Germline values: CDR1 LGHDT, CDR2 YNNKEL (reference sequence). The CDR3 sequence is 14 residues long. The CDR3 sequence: CASRRQGYTGELFF. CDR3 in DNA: TGTGCCAGCAGGCGACAGGGGTACACCGGGGAGCTGTTTTTT.

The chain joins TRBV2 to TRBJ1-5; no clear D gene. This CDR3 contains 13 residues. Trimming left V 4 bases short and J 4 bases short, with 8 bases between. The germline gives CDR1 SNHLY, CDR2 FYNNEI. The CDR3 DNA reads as TGTGCCAGCAGTGCCCACGGGAATCAGCCCCAGCATTTT. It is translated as CASSAHGNQPQHF.

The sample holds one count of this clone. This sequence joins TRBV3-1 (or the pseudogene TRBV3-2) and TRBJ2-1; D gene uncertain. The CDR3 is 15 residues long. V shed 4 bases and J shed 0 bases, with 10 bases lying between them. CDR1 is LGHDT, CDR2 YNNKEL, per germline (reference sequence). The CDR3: CASSPLPSSYNEQFF. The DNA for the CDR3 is TGTGCCAGCAGCCCCCTGCCGAGCTCCTACAATGAGCAGTTCTTC.

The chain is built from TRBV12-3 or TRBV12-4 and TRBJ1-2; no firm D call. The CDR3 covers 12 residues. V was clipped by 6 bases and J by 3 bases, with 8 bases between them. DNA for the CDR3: TGTGCCAGCAGCGGGGATTACTATGGCTACACCTTC. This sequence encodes CASSGDYYGYTF.

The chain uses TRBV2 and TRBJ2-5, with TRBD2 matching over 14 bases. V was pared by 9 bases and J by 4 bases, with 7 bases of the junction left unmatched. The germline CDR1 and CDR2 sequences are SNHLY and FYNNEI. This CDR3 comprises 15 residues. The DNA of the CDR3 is TGTGCCAGTGGGGTCGGACTAGCGGGAGGAGAGACCCAGTACTTC. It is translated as CASGVGLAGGETQYF.

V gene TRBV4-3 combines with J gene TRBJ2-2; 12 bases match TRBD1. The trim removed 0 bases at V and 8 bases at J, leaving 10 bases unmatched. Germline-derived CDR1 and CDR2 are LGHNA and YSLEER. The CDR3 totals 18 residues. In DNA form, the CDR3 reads TGCGCCAGCAGCCAAGATAAAATGGGACAGGGGGCGGTTGGGGAGCTGTTTTTT. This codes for CASSQDKMGQGAVGELFF.

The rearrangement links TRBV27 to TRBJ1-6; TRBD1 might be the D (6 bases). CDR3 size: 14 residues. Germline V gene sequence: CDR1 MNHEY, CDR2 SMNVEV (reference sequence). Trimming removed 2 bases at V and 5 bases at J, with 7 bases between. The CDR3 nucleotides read TGTGCCAGCAGTTTAAGGGACAATAATTCACCCCTCCACTTT. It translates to CASSLRDNNSPLHF.

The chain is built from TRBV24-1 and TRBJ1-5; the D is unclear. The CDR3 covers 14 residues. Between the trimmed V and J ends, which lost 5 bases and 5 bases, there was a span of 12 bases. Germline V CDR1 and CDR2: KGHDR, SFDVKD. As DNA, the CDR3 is TGTGCCACCAGTGGGGAGACCTGGGATCAGCCCCAGCATTTT. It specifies CATSGETWDQPQHF.

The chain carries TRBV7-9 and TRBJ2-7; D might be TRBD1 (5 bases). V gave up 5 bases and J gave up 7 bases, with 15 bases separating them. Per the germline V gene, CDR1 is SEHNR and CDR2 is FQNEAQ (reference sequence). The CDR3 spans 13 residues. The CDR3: CASSLTGSAEQYF. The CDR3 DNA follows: TGTGCCAGCAGCCTTACAGGTTCCGCGGAGCAGTACTTC. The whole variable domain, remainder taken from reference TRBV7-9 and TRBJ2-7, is DTGVSQNPRHKITKRGQNVTFRCDPISEHNRLYWYRQTLGQGPEFLTYFQNEAQLEKSRLLSDRFSAERPKGSFSTLEIQRTEQGDSAMYLCASSLTGSAEQYFGPGTRLTVT.

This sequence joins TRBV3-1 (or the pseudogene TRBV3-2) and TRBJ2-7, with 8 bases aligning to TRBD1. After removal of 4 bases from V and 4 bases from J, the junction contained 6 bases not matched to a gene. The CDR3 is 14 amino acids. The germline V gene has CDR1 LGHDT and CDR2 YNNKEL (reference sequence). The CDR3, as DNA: TGTGCCAGCAGCCTCCGGACAGGGCAATACGAGCAGTACTTC. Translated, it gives CASSLRTGQYEQYF.